The 2 T cell receptor beta chains below all came from one sample that was sequenced in a study of regulatory T cells in long-lasting Graves disease. Through Arm-PCR of CDR3 regions and iRepertoire HTBI primers, TCR beta libraries were built. TCRdb ran MiXCR on the multiplex PCR reads and lists one entry per CDR3 protein. The table shows some 500,000 distinct CDR3 sequences, with roughly 14% occurring only once. The time point was: newly diagnosed GD, antithyroid drugs for less than 3 months. The TCR library used RNA extracted from PBMCs. This sample was also put to use in a study of T cells in Graves' hyperthyroidism and ophthalmopathy.

Specimen: peripheral blood mononuclear cells (PBMCs), collected at new diagnosis, from a patient treated with antithyroid drugs. The source is a man aged 30 to 39 with Graves disease.

This clonotype was seen at least ten times. The chain combines TRBV29-1 with TRBJ2-4, with a weak D call TRBD2 (6 bases). V was pared by 4 bases and J by 0 bases, with 7 bases between. This CDR3 is built from 13 residues. Germline-derived CDR1 and CDR2 are SQVTM and ANQGSEA. CDR3 sequence (DNA): TGCAGCGTTGGGGGACTAGCCAAAAACATTCAGTACTTC. Translation: CSVGGLAKNIQYF.

This clonotype was seen only a few times. This chain connects TRBV5-1 to TRBJ1-2; no definite D call. The germline V gene has CDR1 SGHRS and CDR2 YFSETQ. The CDR3 runs to 13 residues. V was trimmed by 5 bases and J by 5 bases, leaving 13 bases between them. This CDR3 reads CASRRGEGYGYTF. The CDR3 DNA sequence: TGCGCCAGCAGACGCGGCGAGGGATATGGCTACACCTTC.